This note documents a single T cell receptor (beta chain) sequence. Its target is not known. Every bit of the isolated RNA underwent reverse transcription, so sequencing read expressed TCRB transcripts. The repertoire was sequenced with immunoSEQ multiplex PCR; TCRdb's copy has only in-frame clones and lacks some. The table lists tens of thousands of clones, around three fifths of them singletons. The data were obtained in a study of beta chain features in type 1 diabetes. Germline V CDR1 and CDR2: SGHRS, YFSETQ. The CDR3 consists of 13 residues. Germline trimming cut 4 bases from V and 3 bases from J; bases unmatched to any gene: 4. It was via CD45RO/CCR7/CD25/CD127/CD95/CD27 that CD4+ naive, central memory, regulatory and stem cell-like memory cells were sorted. Sort purity for all populations was recorded as exceeding 98%. Study-level findings and limits: Reduced insertions and increased deletions marked VDJ junctions in type 1 diabetes patients. Sequencing the cDNA could make cells with high TCR expression show up more than they should.

This chain links TRBV5-1 with TRBJ2-7, with 7 nucleotides matching TRBD1. The material sequenced was Tregs from blood. The receptor was derived from a woman under 30 in good health. The CDR3 nucleotides read TGCGCCAGCAGCGAGGGGGCCTACTACGAGCAGTACTTC. Its protein product is CASSEGAYYEQYF.